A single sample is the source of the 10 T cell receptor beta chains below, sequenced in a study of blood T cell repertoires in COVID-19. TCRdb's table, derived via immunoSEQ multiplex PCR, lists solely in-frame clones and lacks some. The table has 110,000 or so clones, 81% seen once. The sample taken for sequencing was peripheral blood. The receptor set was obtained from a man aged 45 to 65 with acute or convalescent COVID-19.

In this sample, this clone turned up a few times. CDR3 protein: CASSWGAEGLTEAFF. The CDR3 DNA sequence: TGTGCCAGCAGCTGGGGCGCCGAAGGTCTGACTGAAGCTTTCTTT. This chain connects TRBV7-8 to TRBJ1-1, with a possible D match to TRBD1 (5 bases). This CDR3 region has 15 residues. Trimming removed 4 bases from V and 5 bases from J, with 17 bases in between. In germline, CDR1 is SGHVS, CDR2 FQNEAQ.

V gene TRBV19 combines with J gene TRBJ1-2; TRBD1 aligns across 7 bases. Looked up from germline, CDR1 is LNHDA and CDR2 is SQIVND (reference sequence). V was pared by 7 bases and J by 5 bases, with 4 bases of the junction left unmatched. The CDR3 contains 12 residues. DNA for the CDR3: TGTGCCAGTACTTTACAGGGGTATGGCTACACCTTC. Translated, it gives CASTLQGYGYTF.

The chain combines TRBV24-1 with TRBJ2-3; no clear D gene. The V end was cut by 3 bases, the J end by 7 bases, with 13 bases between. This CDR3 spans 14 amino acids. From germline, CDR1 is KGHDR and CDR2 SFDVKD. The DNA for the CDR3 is TGTGCCACCAGTGATGGCCTGGCCCCCTATACGCAGTATTTT. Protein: CATSDGLAPYTQYF.

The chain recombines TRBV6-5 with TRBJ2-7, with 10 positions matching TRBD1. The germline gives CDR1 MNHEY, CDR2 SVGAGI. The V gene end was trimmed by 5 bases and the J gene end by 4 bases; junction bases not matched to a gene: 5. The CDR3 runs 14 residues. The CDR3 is CASSLTGGVYEQYF. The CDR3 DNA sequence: TGTGCCAGCAGTCTGACAGGGGGCGTATACGAGCAGTACTTC.

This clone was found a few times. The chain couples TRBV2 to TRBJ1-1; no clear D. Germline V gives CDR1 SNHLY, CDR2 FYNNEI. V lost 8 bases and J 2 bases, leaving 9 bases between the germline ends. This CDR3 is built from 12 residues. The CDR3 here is CASEIRNTEAFF. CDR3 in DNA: TGTGCCAGCGAGATACGAAACACTGAAGCTTTCTTT.

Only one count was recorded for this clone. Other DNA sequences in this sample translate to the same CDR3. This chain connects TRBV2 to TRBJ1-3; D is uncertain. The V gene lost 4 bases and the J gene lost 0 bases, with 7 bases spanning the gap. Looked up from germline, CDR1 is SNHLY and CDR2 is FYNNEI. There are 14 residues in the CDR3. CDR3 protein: CASSGGGSGNTIYF. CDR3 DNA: TGTGCCAGCAGTGGTGGCGGCTCTGGAAACACCATATATTTT.

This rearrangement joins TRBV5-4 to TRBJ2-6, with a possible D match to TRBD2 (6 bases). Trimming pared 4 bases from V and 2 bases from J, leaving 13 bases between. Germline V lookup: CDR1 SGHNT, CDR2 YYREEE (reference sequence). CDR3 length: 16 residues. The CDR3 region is CASSGPGVAGANVLTF. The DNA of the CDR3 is TGTGCCAGCAGCGGGCCGGGGGTTGCTGGGGCCAACGTCCTGACTTTC. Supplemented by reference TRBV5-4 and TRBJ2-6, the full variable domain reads ETGVTQSPTHLIKTRGQQVTLRCSSQSGHNTVSWYQQALGQGPQFIFQYYREEENGRGNFPPRFSGLQFPNYSSELNVNALELDDSALYLCASSGPGVAGANVLTFGAGSRLTVL.

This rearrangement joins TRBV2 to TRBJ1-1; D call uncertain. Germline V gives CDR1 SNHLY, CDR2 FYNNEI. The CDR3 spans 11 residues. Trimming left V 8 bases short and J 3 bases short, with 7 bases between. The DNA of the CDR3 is TGTGCCAGCGTAGTGGACACTGAAGCTTTCTTT. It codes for CASVVDTEAFF.

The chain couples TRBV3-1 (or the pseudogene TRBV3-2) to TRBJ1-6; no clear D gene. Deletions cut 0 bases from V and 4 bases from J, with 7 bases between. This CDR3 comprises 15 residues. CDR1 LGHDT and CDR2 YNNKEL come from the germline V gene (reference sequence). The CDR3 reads CASSQEAQYNSPLHF. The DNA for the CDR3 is TGTGCCAGCAGCCAAGAAGCGCAGTATAATTCACCCCTCCACTTT.

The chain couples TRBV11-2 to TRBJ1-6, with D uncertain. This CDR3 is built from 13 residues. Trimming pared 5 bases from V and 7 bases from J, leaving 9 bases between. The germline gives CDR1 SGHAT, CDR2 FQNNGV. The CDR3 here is CASSAGLNSPLHF. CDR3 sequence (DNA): TGTGCCAGCAGCGCCGGTTTAAATTCACCCCTCCACTTT.